The present T cell receptor (beta chain) was sequenced within a study of T-cell memory formation after mild COVID-19. Regarding the study as a whole: Memory from before infection featured some responding clones, which suggests cross-reactive memory joined. CD4/CD8 balance held among clones contracting day 15 to 85, and later expanders leaned CD4+. Clones which contracted sat mainly in CM and EM if CD4+, and in EMRA if CD8+.

Per the germline V gene, CDR1 is LNHNV and CDR2 is YYDKDF (reference sequence). The CDR3 runs to 15 residues. Deletions cut 0 bases from V and 1 base from J, with 9 bases between. This clonotype was seen a handful of times. Its target is not known. Using its own MiXCR run on the 5' RACE reads, TCRdb lists one record per CDR3 protein. The sample consists of roughly 600,000 distinct CDR3 sequences, under 20% of them appearing once. The source is an adult woman who had mild COVID-19 (a few samples of this study predate the infection). Cell type and time point are not known. Specimen: PBMCs or a T cell subset sorted from them (not recorded which). This chain uses TRBV15 with TRBJ1-1, with D possibly TRBD1 on 5 matching bases. The chain's CDR3 is CATSRDGQGNTEAFF. DNA for the CDR3: TGTGCCACCAGCAGAGATGGGCAGGGGAACACTGAAGCTTTCTTT.